There are a few counts of the clone carrying this T cell receptor (beta chain). What it binds is unknown. The CDR3 extends over 15 amino acids. Trimming stripped 3 bases from V and 2 bases from J, with 11 bases between. The germline CDR1 and CDR2 sequences are MRHNA and SNTAGT. Primed by a sample-barcoded 5' primer and a J-beta primer mix, a second PCR proceeded for about 7 to 11 cycles. Each cDNA molecule was tagged by a template-switch adaptor that had 12 random nucleotides. TCRdb independently ran MiXCR on the 5' RACE reads; one entry per CDR3 protein. This sample has about 1.7 million distinct CDR3 sequences, with roughly 28% found just once. This sample was taken from a study of blood T cells in healthy people across ages. The study, taken as a whole, reports: As age increased, TCR beta diversity per million T cells fell in a roughly linear fashion.

The TCR originated in a woman aged 25 to 45 in good health. The chain links TRBV6-4 to TRBJ1-5, with D hard to call. The sequencing input was blood. CDR3 DNA: TGTGCCAGCAGTGAGGTTGGTGGGGGCAATCAGCCCCAGCATTTT. Protein: CASSEVGGGNQPQHF.